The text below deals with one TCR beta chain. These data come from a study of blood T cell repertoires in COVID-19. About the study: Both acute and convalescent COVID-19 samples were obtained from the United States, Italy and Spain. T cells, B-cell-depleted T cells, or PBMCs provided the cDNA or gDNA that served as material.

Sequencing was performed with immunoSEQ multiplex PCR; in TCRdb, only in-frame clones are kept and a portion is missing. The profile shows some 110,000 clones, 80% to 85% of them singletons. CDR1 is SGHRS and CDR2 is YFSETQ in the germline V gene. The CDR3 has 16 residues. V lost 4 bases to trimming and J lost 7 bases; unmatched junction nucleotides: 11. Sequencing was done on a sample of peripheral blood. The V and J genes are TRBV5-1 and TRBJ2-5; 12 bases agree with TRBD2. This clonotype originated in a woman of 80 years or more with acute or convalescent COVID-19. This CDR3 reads CASSLTTSGSMVTQYF. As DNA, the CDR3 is TGCGCCAGCAGCCTTACGACTAGCGGGAGTATGGTGACCCAGTACTTC.